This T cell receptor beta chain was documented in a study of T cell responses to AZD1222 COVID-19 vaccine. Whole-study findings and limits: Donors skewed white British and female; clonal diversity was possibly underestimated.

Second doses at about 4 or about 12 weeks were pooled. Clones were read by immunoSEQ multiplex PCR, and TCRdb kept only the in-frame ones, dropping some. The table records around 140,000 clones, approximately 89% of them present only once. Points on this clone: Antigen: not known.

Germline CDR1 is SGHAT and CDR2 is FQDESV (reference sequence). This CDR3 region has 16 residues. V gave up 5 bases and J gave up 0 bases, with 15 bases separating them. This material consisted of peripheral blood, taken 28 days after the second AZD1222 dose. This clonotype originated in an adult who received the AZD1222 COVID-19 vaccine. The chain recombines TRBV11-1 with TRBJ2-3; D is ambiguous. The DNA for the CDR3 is TGTGCCAGCAGCAGGCACCCCAGCGCGAGCACAGATACGCAGTATTTT. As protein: CASSRHPSASTDTQYF.